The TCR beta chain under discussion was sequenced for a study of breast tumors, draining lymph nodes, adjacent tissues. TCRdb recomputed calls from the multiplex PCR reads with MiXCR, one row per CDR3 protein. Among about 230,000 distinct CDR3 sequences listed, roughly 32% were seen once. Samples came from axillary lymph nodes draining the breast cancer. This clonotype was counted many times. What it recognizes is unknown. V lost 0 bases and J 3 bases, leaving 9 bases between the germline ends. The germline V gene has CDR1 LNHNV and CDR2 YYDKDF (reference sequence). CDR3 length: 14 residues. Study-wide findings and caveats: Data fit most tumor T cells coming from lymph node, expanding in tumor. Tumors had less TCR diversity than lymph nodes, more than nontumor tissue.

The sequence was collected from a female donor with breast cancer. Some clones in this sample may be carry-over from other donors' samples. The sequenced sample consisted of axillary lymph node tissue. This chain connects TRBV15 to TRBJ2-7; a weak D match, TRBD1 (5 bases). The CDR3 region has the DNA TGTGCCACCAGCAGAGACCCTAGGGGCTACGAGCAGTACTTC. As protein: CATSRDPRGYEQYF.